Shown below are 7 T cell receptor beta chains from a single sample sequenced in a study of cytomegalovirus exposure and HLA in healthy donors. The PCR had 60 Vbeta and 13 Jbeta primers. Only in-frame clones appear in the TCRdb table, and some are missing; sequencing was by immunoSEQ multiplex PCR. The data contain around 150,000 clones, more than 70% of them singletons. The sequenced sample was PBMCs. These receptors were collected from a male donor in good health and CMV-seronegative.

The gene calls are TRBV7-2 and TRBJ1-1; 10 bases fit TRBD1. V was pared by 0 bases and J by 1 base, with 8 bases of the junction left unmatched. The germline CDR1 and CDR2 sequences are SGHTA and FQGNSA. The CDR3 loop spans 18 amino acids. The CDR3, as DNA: TGTGCCAGCAGCTTAGCAGGGACAGGGGCGGCTTCGAACACTGAAGCTTTCTTT. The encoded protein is CASSLAGTGAASNTEAFF.

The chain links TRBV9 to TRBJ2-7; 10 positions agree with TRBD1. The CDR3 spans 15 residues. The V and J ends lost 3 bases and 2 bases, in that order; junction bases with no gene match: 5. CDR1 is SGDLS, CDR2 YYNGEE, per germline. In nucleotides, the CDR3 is TGTGCCAGCAGCGGGGGACAGGGGCGAGCCTACGAGCAGTACTTC. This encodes CASSGGQGRAYEQYF.

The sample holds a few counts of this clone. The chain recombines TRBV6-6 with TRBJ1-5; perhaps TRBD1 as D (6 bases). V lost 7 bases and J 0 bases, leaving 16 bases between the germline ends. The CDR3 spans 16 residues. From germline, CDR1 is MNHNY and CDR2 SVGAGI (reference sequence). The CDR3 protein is CASTLLQGYSNQPQHF. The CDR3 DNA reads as TGTGCCAGCACCTTGCTACAGGGTTATAGCAATCAGCCCCAGCATTTT.

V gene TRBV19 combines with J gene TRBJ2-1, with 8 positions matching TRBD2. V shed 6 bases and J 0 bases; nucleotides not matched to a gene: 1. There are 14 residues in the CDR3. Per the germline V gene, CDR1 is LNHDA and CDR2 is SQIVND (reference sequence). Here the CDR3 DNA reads TGTGCCAGTAGCGGGGGGGTCTCCTACAATGAGCAGTTCTTC. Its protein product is CASSGGVSYNEQFF.

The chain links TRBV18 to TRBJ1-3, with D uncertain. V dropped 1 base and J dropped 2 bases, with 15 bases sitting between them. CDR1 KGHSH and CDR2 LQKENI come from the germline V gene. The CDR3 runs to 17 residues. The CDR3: CASSPLRRTYAGNTIYF. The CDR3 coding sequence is TGTGCCAGCTCACCACTTAGGCGGACTTACGCTGGAAACACCATATATTTT.

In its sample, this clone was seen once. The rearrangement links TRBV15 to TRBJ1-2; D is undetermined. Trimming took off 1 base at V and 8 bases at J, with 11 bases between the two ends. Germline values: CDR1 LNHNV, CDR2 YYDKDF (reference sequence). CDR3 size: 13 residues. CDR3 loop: CATSRGAGEGYTF. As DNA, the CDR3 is TGTGCCACCAGCAGAGGTGCCGGGGAGGGCTACACCTTC.

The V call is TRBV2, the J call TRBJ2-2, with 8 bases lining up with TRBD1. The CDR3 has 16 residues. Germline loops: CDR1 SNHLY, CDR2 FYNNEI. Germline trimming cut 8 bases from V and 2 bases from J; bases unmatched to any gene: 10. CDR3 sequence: CASHEGTGLNTGELFF. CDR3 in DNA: TGTGCCAGCCATGAGGGGACAGGACTTAACACCGGGGAGCTGTTTTTT.